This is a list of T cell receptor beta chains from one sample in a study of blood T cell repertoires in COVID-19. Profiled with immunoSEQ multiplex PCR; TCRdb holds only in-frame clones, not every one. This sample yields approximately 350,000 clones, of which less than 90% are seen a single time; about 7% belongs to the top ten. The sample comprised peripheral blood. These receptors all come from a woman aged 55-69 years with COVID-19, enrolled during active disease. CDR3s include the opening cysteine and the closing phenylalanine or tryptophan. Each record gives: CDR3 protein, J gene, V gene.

cdr3_aa: CASSQVGSGGEQYF
j_call: TRBJ2-7
v_call: TRBV3-1/TRBV3-2

cdr3_aa: CASRGRDSYQETQYF
j_call: TRBJ2-5
v_call: TRBV4-1

cdr3_aa: CASSLGTGGDYTF
j_call: TRBJ1-2
v_call: TRBV5-4

cdr3_aa: CASSQEYQGLGTEAFF
j_call: TRBJ1-1
v_call: TRBV3-1/TRBV3-2

cdr3_aa: CASSGASVIDTQYF
j_call: TRBJ2-3
v_call: TRBV2

cdr3_aa: CASSEEGIGSYEQYF
j_call: TRBJ2-7
v_call: TRBV6-2/TRBV6-3

cdr3_aa: CASSPNRGSVTEAFF
j_call: TRBJ1-1
v_call: TRBV7-8

cdr3_aa: CASSLGGGAPDTQYF
j_call: TRBJ2-3
v_call: TRBV5-4

cdr3_aa: CASRTQTANTEAFF
j_call: TRBJ1-1
v_call: TRBV5-1

cdr3_aa: CASSRPQGASEKLFF
j_call: TRBJ1-4
v_call: TRBV6-5

cdr3_aa: CSSITTETTDTQYF
j_call: TRBJ2-3
v_call: TRBV29-1

cdr3_aa: CASSRDGNTIYF
j_call: TRBJ1-3
v_call: TRBV6-2/TRBV6-3

cdr3_aa: CASSDNRQETQYF
j_call: TRBJ2-5
v_call: TRBV2

cdr3_aa: CASSRTGLAGDYNEQFF
j_call: TRBJ2-1
v_call: TRBV4-1

cdr3_aa: CASSQAATGLYGYTF
j_call: TRBJ1-2
v_call: TRBV6-1

cdr3_aa: CASSILLEQYF
j_call: TRBJ2-7
v_call: TRBV6-6

cdr3_aa: CASSLESAAAQYF
j_call: TRBJ2-5
v_call: TRBV5-6

cdr3_aa: CASSVSGRAQETQYF
j_call: TRBJ2-5
v_call: TRBV7-2

cdr3_aa: CASSSRGGAGLLETQYF
j_call: TRBJ2-5
v_call: TRBV4-3

cdr3_aa: CASSRTATSYEQYF
j_call: TRBJ2-7
v_call: TRBV27

cdr3_aa: CASRAGTENEKLFF
j_call: TRBJ1-4
v_call: TRBV3-1/TRBV3-2

cdr3_aa: CASSLSEKLFF
j_call: TRBJ1-4
v_call: TRBV12-3/TRBV12-4

cdr3_aa: CASSLHRGNEPQHF
j_call: TRBJ1-5
v_call: TRBV11-2

cdr3_aa: CASSQELAGGRLFF
j_call: TRBJ1-4
v_call: TRBV4-2

cdr3_aa: CSVEVEGLANEKLFF
j_call: TRBJ1-4
v_call: TRBV29-1

cdr3_aa: CSVAGHMHETQYF
j_call: TRBJ2-5
v_call: TRBV29-1

cdr3_aa: CASSLIKGDTEAFF
j_call: TRBJ1-1
v_call: TRBV7-9

cdr3_aa: CSGGEGSPLHF
j_call: TRBJ1-6
v_call: TRBV20-1

cdr3_aa: CASSLPPKGWGPNTEAFF
j_call: TRBJ1-1
v_call: TRBV7-9

cdr3_aa: CASSQRTSGGARYEQYF
j_call: TRBJ2-7
v_call: TRBV5-4

cdr3_aa: CASSQARGSEQFF
j_call: TRBJ2-1
v_call: TRBV14

cdr3_aa: CASSFSPNTEAFF
j_call: TRBJ1-1
v_call: TRBV7-6

cdr3_aa: CASSYSSRGGRNTGELFF
j_call: TRBJ2-2
v_call: TRBV6-7

cdr3_aa: CSAPTGAGYNEQFF
j_call: TRBJ2-1
v_call: TRBV29-1

cdr3_aa: CASSYSSTDSPYGYTF
j_call: TRBJ1-2
v_call: TRBV6-2/TRBV6-3

cdr3_aa: CASSMGTGGFYGYTF
j_call: TRBJ1-2
v_call: TRBV19

cdr3_aa: CASSIGLSNEQFF
j_call: TRBJ2-1
v_call: TRBV19